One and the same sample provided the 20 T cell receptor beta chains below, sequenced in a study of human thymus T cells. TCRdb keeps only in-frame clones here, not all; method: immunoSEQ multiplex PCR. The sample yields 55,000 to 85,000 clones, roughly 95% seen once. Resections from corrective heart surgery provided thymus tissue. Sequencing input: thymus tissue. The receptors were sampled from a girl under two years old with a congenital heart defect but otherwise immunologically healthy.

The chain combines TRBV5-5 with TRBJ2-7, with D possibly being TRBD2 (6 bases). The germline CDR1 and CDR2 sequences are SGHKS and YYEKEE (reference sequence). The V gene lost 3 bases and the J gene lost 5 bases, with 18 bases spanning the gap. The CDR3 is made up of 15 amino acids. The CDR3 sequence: CASSSSVREPDEQYF. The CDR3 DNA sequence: TGTGCCAGCAGCTCCTCTGTGCGGGAACCGGACGAGCAGTACTTC.

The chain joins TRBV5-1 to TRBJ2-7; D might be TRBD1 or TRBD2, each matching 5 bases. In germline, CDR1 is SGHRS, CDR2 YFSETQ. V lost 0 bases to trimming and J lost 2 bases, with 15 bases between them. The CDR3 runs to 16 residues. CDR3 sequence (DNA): TGCGCCAGCAGCTTGGGAAGGACACAACTAGCCTACGAGCAGTACTTC. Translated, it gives CASSLGRTQLAYEQYF. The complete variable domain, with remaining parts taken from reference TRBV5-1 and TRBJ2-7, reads KAGVTQTPRYLIKTRGQQVTLSCSPISGHRSVSWYQQTPGQGLQFLFEYFSETQRNKGNFPGRFSGRQFSNSRSEMNVSTLELGDSALYLCASSLGRTQLAYEQYFGPGTRLTVT.

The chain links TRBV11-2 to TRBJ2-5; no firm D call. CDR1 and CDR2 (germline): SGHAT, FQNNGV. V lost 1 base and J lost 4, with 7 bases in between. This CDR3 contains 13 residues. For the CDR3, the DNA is TGTGCCAGCAGCTTAGCGGTAACAGAGACCCAGTACTTC. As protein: CASSLAVTETQYF. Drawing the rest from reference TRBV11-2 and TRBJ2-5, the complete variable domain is EAGVAQSPRYKIIEKRQSVAFWCNPISGHATLYWYQQILGQGPKLLIQFQNNGVVDDSQLPKDRFSAERLKGVDSTLKIQPAKLEDSAVYLCASSLAVTETQYFGPGTRLLVL.

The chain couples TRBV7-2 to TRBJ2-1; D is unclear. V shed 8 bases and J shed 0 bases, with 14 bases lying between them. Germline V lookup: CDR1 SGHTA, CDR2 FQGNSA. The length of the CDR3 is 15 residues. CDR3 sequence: CASVGEPSSYNEQFF. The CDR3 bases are TGTGCCAGCGTTGGTGAGCCGAGCTCCTACAATGAGCAGTTCTTC.

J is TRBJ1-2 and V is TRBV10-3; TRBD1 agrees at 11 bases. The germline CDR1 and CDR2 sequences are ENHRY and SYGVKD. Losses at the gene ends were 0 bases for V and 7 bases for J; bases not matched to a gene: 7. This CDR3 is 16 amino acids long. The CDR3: CAISESGTGGVLGYTF. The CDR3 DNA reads TGTGCCATCAGTGAGTCCGGGACAGGGGGAGTCCTTGGCTACACCTTC.

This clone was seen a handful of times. DNA of the CDR3: TGTGCCAGCAGCAAAATAGCGGGAGACACAGATACGCAGTATTTT. Its translation is CASSKIAGDTDTQYF. V and J are TRBV21-1 and TRBJ2-3; no DNA check was done on the table's D call, TRBD2. TRBV21-1 is listed as a pseudogene. The CDR3 spans 15 residues.

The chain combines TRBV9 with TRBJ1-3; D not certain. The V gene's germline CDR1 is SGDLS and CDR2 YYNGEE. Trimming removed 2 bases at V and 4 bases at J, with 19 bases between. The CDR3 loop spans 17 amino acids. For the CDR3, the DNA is TGTGCCAGCAGCGTCTCCAGGACGGGCCCGGAGGGAAACACCATATATTTT. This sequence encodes CASSVSRTGPEGNTIYF.

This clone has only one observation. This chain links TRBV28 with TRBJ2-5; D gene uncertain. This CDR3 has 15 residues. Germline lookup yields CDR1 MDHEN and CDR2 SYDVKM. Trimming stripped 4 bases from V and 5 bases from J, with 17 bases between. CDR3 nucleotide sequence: TGTGCCAGCAGTTCCGCCCCCACACGGCGGGAGACCCAGTACTTC. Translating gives CASSSAPTRRETQYF.

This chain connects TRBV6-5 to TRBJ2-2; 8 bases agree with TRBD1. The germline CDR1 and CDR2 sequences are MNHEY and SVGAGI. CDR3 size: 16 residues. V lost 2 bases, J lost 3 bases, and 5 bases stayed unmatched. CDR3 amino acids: CASSYNQGADTGELFF. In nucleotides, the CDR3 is TGTGCCAGCAGTTACAACCAGGGGGCGGACACCGGGGAGCTGTTTTTT.

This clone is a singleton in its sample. The CDR3 region is CASSIAENTEAFF. In DNA, the CDR3 is TGTGCCAGTAGTATAGCCGAGAACACTGAAGCTTTCTTT. This rearrangement joins TRBV19 to TRBJ1-1, with D hard to call. V lost 1 base to trimming and J lost 1 base, with 4 bases between them. This CDR3 is 13 amino acids long. The germline gives CDR1 LNHDA, CDR2 SQIVND (reference sequence).

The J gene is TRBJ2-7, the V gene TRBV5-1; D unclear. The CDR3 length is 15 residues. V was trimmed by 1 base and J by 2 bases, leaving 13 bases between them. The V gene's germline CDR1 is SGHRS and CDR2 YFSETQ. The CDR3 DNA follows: TGCGCCAGCAGCTTGTGGCAGGCAGTTCCCTACGAGCAGTACTTC. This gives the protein CASSLWQAVPYEQYF.

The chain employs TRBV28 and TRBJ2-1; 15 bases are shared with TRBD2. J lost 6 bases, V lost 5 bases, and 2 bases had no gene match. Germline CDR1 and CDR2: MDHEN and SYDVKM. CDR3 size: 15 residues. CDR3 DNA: TGTGCCAGCAGTCAGGGACTAGCGGGAGGCAATGAGCAGTTCTTC. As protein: CASSQGLAGGNEQFF. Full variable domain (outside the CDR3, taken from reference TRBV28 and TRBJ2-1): DVKVTQSSRYLVKRTGEKVFLECVQDMDHENMFWYRQDPGLGLRLIYFSYDVKMKEKGDIPEGYSVSREKKERFSLILESASTNQTSMYLCASSQGLAGGNEQFFGPGTRLTVL.

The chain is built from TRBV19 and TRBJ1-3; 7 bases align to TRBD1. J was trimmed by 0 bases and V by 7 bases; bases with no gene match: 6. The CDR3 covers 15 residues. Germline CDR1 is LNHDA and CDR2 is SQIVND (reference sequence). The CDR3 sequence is CASKGTEDSGNTIYF. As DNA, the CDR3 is TGTGCCAGTAAGGGGACAGAGGACTCTGGAAACACCATATATTTT. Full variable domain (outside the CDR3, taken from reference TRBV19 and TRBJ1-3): DGGITQSPKYLFRKEGQNVTLSCEQNLNHDAMYWYRQDPGQGLRLIYYSQIVNDFQKGDIAEGYSVSREKKESFPLTVTSAQKNPTAFYLCASKGTEDSGNTIYFGEGSWLTVV.

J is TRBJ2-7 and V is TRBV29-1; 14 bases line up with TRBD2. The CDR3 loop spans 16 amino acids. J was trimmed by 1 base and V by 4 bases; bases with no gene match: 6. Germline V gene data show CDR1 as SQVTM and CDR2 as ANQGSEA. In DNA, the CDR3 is TGCAGCGTTGTCCCCAGACTAGCGGGAGGGTCCTACGAGCAGTACTTC. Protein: CSVVPRLAGGSYEQYF.

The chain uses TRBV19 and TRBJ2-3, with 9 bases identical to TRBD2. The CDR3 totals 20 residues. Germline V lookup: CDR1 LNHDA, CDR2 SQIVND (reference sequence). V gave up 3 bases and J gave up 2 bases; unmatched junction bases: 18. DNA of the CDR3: TGTGCCAGTAGTATCAACCAATCATTAGCGGGAGAGCCCCCCACAGATACGCAGTATTTT. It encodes CASSINQSLAGEPPTDTQYF.

Here the CDR3 DNA reads TGTGCCAGCAGTGCAAATAGCGGGCAACCGCAGTTCTTC. Its protein is CASSANSGQPQFF. J is TRBJ2-1 and V is TRBV25-1, with 7 bases lining up with TRBD2. CDR3 length: 13 residues. Unmatched junction bases numbered 9, after V lost 4 bases and J lost 12 bases. The germline V gene has CDR1 MGHDK and CDR2 SYGVNS.

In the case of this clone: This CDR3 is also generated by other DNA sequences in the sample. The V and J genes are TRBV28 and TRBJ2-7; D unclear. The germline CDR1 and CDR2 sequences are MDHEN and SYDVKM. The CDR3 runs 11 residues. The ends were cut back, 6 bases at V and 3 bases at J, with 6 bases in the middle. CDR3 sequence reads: CASSAIYEQYF. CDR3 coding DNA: TGTGCCAGCAGCGCTATCTACGAGCAGTACTTC.

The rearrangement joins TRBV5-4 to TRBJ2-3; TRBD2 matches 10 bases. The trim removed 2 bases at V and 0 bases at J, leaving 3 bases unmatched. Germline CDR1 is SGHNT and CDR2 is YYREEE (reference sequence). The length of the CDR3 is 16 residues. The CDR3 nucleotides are TGTGCCAGCAGCTTCTTAGCGGGAGGCAGCACAGATACGCAGTATTTT. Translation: CASSFLAGGSTDTQYF.

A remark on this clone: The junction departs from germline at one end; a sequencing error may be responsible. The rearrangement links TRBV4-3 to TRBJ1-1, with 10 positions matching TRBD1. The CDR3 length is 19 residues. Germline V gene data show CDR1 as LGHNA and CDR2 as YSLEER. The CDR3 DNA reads TGCGCCAGCGGCCAAGCCATCCGGGACAGGGGCCAAATGGGAACTGAAGCTTTCTTT. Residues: CASGQAIRDRGQMGTEAFF.

The CDR3 region is CASTEWGGTGANTEAFF. The CDR3 region has the DNA TGTGCCAGCACCGAATGGGGGGGCACAGGGGCCAACACTGAAGCTTTCTTT. The V gene is TRBV5-6, the J gene TRBJ1-1; 7 bases line up with TRBD1. The germline gives CDR1 SGHDT, CDR2 YYEEEE. The CDR3 spans 17 residues. V shed 6 bases and J 2 bases; nucleotides not matched to a gene: 16.